The clone carrying this TCR beta chain was observed a single time. The sample originates from a study of blood T cell repertoires in COVID-19. For the study at large: Some COVID-19 samples were acute and others convalescent; all came from the United States, Italy and Spain. PBMCs, B-cell-depleted T cells, or T cells provided the cDNA or gDNA that made up the material.

Authors' data handling: Reference gene primer amplification gave nucleated cell count estimates. Assay: immunoSEQ multiplex PCR; the TCRdb copy retains only in-frame clones and omits some. That table furnishes V, J and clone size, whereas the DNA furnished D and trimming. The table includes fewer than 45,000 clones, about 89% detected once. The CDR3 is 15 amino acids. Trimming cost V 5 bases and J 0 bases, with 14 bases left between them. Germline V gene data show CDR1 as SGHTA and CDR2 as FQGNSA. The chain is built from TRBV7-2 and TRBJ2-7; D not certain. The source material was peripheral blood. This clonotype originated in a woman in her thirties in a cohort sampled during active COVID-19. CDR3 sequence: CASSHMRSYSYEQYF. The CDR3 nucleotides are TGTGCCAGCAGCCATATGAGGTCGTACTCCTACGAGCAGTACTTC.